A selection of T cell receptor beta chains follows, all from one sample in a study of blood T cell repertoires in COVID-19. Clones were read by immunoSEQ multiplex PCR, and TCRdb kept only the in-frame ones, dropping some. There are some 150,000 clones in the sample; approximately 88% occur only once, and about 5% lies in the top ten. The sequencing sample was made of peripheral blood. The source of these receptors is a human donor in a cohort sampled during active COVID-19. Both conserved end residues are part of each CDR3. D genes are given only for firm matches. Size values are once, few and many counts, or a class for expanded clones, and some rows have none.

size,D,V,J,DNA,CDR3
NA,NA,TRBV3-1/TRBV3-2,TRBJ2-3,TGTGCCAGCAGCCCCCTGGCAGTTGTATCCGATACGCAGTATTTT,CASSPLAVVSDTQYF
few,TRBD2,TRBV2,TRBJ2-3,TGTGCCAGCAGTGGGACTAGCGGGGGGCGACACACAGATACGCAGTATTTT,CASSGTSGGRHTDTQYF
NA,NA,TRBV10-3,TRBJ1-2,TGTGCCATCAGTGACCTATCGACAGTCGGCTACACCTTC,CAISDLSTVGYTF
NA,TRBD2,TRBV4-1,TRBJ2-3,TGCGCCAGCAGCCAAAGACTAGCGGGAGTCACAGATACGCAGTATTTT,CASSQRLAGVTDTQYF
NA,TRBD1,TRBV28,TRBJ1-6,TGTGCCAGCAGTTCGGGACAGTATAATTCACCCCTCCACTTT,CASSSGQYNSPLHF
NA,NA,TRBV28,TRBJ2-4,TGTGCCAGCAGTTCAACGGGAGCCAAAAACATTCAGTACTTC,CASSSTGAKNIQYF
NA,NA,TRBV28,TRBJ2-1,TGTGCCAGCAGGCCAGACAGGTCCTACAATGAGCAGTTCTTC,CASRPDRSYNEQFF
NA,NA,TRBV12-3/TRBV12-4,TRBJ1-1,TGTGCCAGCAGTGCTCAGGGGAACACTGAAGCTTTCTTT,CASSAQGNTEAFF
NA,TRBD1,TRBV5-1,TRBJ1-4,TGCGCCAGCAGCGATCGACAGGGTAATGAAAAACTGTTTTTT,CASSDRQGNEKLFF
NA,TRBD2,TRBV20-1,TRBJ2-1,TGCAGTGCTAGTAAGGGAGGGCCGTTCTCATCCTACAATGAGCAGTTCTTC,CSASKGGPFSSYNEQFF
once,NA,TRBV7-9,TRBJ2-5,TGTGCCAGCAGCTTAATGGAGGGGGAGACCCAGTACTTC,CASSLMEGETQYF
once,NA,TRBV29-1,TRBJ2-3,TGCAGCGCCCGGCGAGGGTATGGCACAGATACGCAGTATTTT,CSARRGYGTDTQYF
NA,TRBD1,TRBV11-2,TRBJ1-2,TGTGCCAGCAGCTTGGACAGGAACTATGGCTACACCTTC,CASSLDRNYGYTF
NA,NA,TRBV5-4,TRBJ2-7,TGTGCCAGCAGCAACCCACAGGAAAACTACGAGCAGTACTTC,CASSNPQENYEQYF
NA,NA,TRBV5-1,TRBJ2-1,TGCGCCAGCAGCTTGGGTGGTAGCGTCCAATCCTACAATGAGCAGTTCTTC,CASSLGGSVQSYNEQFF
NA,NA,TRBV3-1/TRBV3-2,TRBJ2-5,TGTGCCAGCAGCCAGACTAGAGCTGAGACCCAGTACTTC,CASSQTRAETQYF
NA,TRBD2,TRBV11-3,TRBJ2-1,TGTGCCAGCAGCTTAGGGACTAGCGGGATCTACAATGAGCAGTTCTTC,CASSLGTSGIYNEQFF
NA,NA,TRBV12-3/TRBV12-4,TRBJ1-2,TGTGCCAGCAGTTTTTCGGGGGTCTATGGCTACACCTTC,CASSFSGVYGYTF
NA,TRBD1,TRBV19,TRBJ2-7,TGTGCCAGTAGAGACAGGGGGCTAGGGGAGCAGTACTTC,CASRDRGLGEQYF
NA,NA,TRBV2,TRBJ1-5,TGTGCCAGCACTCTCTCTGGGGGGGGCCATCAGCCCCAGCATTTT,CASTLSGGGHQPQHF